This T cell receptor (beta chain) was sequenced in a study of T-cell reconstitution after alpha-beta-depleted transplantation in children. TCRbeta library preparation incorporated unique molecular identifiers. TCRdb reanalysed the PCR reads using MiXCR and keeps one entry per CDR3 protein. Counted here are about 980,000 distinct CDR3 sequences, 25% to 30% occurring once; the ten biggest clones make up 28%. This CDR3 is 15 amino acids long. Germline-derived CDR1 and CDR2 are SGHDT and YYEEEE. V shed 2 bases, J shed 5 bases, and the junction held 8 bases outside the gene matches. The chain links TRBV5-6 to TRBJ2-5; 8 nucleotides agree with TRBD2. The TCR sequence derives from a boy under two years old who had a stem cell transplant for SCID, so the T cells may come from the graft donor. Sample: PBMCs, mostly from graft donor cells, taken 360 days after TCRalphabeta/CD19-depleted stem cell transplant. CDR3 amino acids: CASSFSPGGMETQYF. As DNA, the CDR3 is TGTGCCAGCAGCTTTTCCCCGGGGGGGATGGAGACCCAGTACTTC.